The present T cell receptor (beta chain) was sequenced within a study of blood T cell repertoires in COVID-19. The overall study: Whether acute or convalescent, the COVID-19 samples came from the United States, Italy and Spain. In each case, the material was cDNA or gDNA derived from T cells, B-cell-depleted T cells, or PBMCs.

As processed by the authors: The assay estimated nucleated cells by amplifying reference gene primers. Generated by immunoSEQ multiplex PCR, the TCRdb table keeps only in-frame clones and is missing some. D and trimming come from the DNA, and the V and J calls and clone size come from that table. The sample has some 400,000 clones; 90% are singletons. The sample holds a few counts of this clone. In the same sample, other DNA sequences code for this CDR3. This sequence was found in a man aged 18 to 30 with active or convalescent COVID-19. Sequenced input: peripheral blood.

CDR3 nucleotides: TGTGCCAGCAGTTACCCAACAGGGGAAACCTACGAGCAGTACTTC. Protein product: CASSYPTGETYEQYF. V gene TRBV6-2 or TRBV6-3 combines with J gene TRBJ2-7, with 7 bases that match TRBD1. CDR3 length equals 15 residues. Germline values: CDR1 MNHEY, CDR2 SVGEGT. V lost 2 bases and J lost 2; bases outside the gene matches: 6.